The sequence of this TCR beta chain was determined in a study of cytomegalovirus exposure and HLA in healthy donors. Regarding the study as a whole: Equally common other TCR beta chains were less clonally expanded than HLA-associated ones, a later analysis found.

A note on this clone: What it binds is unknown.

V shed 6 bases and J shed 5 bases, with 13 bases lying between them. Germline values: CDR1 WNHNN, CDR2 SYGVQD (reference sequence). The CDR3 is 13 residues long. The PCR contained 60 Vbeta and 13 Jbeta primers. Profiling relied on immunoSEQ multiplex PCR, and the TCRdb table lists in-frame clones only, not all of them. This sample yields about 98,000 clones, of which roughly 70% are seen a single time; 2% to 2.5% belongs to the top ten. This sequence originates from a man aged 45-65 years in good health and CMV-seronegative. The sequencing input was PBMCs. V usage is TRBV10-1 and J usage is TRBJ1-2, with D perhaps matching TRBD1 (6 bases). CDR3 sequence: CASSPARGYGYTF. The CDR3, as DNA: TGCGCCAGCAGCCCCGCTAGGGGGTATGGCTACACCTTC.